Presented here are 10 T cell receptor beta chains from one specimen sequenced in a study of shared clonotypes between healthy human individuals. TCRdb's table, derived via immunoSEQ multiplex PCR, lists solely in-frame clones and lacks some. Of 2 million to 2.5 million clones in the sample, more than 85% were seen once. What was sequenced was naive CD4+ T cells from PBMCs. Subset specified: CD45RA+ positively selected. These receptors came from a man aged 18 to 30 in good health. Some clones in this sample may be carry-over from other donors' samples.

The rearrangement joins TRBV5-6 to TRBJ2-3, with TRBD2 identical over 10 bases. V shed 2 bases, J shed 2 bases, and the junction held 8 bases outside the gene matches. CDR1 and CDR2 (germline): SGHDT, YYEEEE. CDR3 length: 17 residues. The CDR3 sequence is CASSFGRTSGNTDTQYF. In nucleotides, the CDR3 is TGTGCCAGCAGCTTCGGCCGGACTAGCGGAAACACAGATACGCAGTATTTT. The variable domain in full, with the rest retrieved from reference TRBV5-6 and TRBJ2-3, is DAGVTQSPTHLIKTRGQQVTLRCSPKSGHDTVSWYQQALGQGPQFIFQYYEEEERQRGNFPDRFSGHQFPNYSSELNVNALLLGDSALYLCASSFGRTSGNTDTQYFGPGTRLTVL.

V is TRBV5-1 and J is TRBJ2-7; D gene uncertain. V dropped 8 bases and J dropped 0 bases, with 15 bases sitting between them. The CDR3 has 14 residues. CDR1 and CDR2 (germline): SGHRS, YFSETQ. CDR3 in amino acids: CASGGDVFSYEQYF. The CDR3 coding sequence is TGCGCCAGTGGCGGAGACGTCTTCTCCTACGAGCAGTACTTC. Supplemented by reference TRBV5-1 and TRBJ2-7, the full variable domain reads KAGVTQTPRYLIKTRGQQVTLSCSPISGHRSVSWYQQTPGQGLQFLFEYFSETQRNKGNFPGRFSGRQFSNSRSEMNVSTLELGDSALYLCASGGDVFSYEQYFGPGTRLTVT.

V is TRBV5-4 and J is TRBJ2-7, with D perhaps TRBD2 (6 bases). The V gene's germline CDR1 is SGHNT and CDR2 YYREEE (reference sequence). Trimming removed 4 bases at V and 1 base at J, with 15 bases between. The CDR3 totals 15 residues. The chain's CDR3 is CASSPIGGTSYEQYF. As DNA, the CDR3 is TGTGCCAGCAGCCCCATAGGTGGGACTTCCTACGAGCAGTACTTC.

This clone was seen just once. CDR3 amino acids: CASSFPSGTGQYF. The CDR3 DNA follows: TGCGCCAGCAGCTTTCCTAGCGGGACGGGGCAGTACTTC. This chain joins TRBV5-1 and TRBJ2-7; TRBD2 agrees at 9 bases. There are 13 residues in the CDR3. Germline CDR1 is SGHRS and CDR2 is YFSETQ. With V trimmed by 2 bases and J by 9 bases, 6 bases remained unmatched.

In this sample, this clone turned up once. The gene calls are TRBV15 and TRBJ2-3, with D possibly TRBD2 on 7 matching bases. The germline V and J ends were trimmed by 0 bases and 4 bases, with 17 bases remaining between them. In germline, CDR1 is LNHNV, CDR2 YYDKDF (reference sequence). This CDR3 is 17 amino acids long. CDR3 amino acids: CATSRDIGGRSADTQYF. The CDR3 coding sequence is TGTGCCACCAGCAGAGATATCGGGGGGCGAAGCGCAGATACGCAGTATTTT.

This chain uses TRBV6-5 with TRBJ1-2; D may be TRBD1 (6 bases). With 6 bases removed from V and 6 bases from J, the gap between germline ends came to 17 bases. Per germline, CDR1 MNHEY and CDR2 SVGAGI. The CDR3 spans 14 residues. CDR3 sequence reads: CASSQIGGADGYTF. The CDR3 DNA reads as TGTGCCAGCAGCCAAATAGGGGGGGCCGATGGCTACACCTTC.

The chain has TRBV2 and TRBJ1-3, with D possibly matching TRBD1 (5 bases). V lost 2 bases and J lost 8, with 16 bases in between. The V gene's germline CDR1 is SNHLY and CDR2 FYNNEI. CDR3 length equals 15 residues. CDR3 nucleotide sequence: TGTGCCAGCAGTGAAACCACCTCGGGGGGACACACCATATATTTT. It translates to CASSETTSGGHTIYF.

The chain recombines TRBV5-4 with TRBJ1-2; TRBD1 matches 10 bases. After removal of 2 bases from V and 4 bases from J, the junction contained 5 bases not matched to a gene. The CDR3 totals 15 residues. Germline V gene data show CDR1 as SGHNT and CDR2 as YYREEE (reference sequence). CDR3 protein: CASSFGTGVTYGYTF. The CDR3 bases are TGTGCCAGCAGCTTTGGGACAGGGGTAACCTATGGCTACACCTTC.

J is TRBJ2-3 and V is TRBV4-2; D assignment may be TRBD1 or TRBD2 (5 bases each). V was trimmed by 1 base and J by 5 bases, leaving 13 bases between them. The CDR3 runs 15 residues. Per the germline V gene, CDR1 is LGHNA and CDR2 is YNFKEQ. CDR3 amino acids: CASSQGGAEGDTQYF. The CDR3 DNA sequence: TGTGCCAGCAGCCAAGGAGGGGCCGAGGGAGATACGCAGTATTTT.

On this clone: The same CDR3 arises from other DNA sequences in this sample as well. The chain uses TRBV4-1 and TRBJ2-3; D not resolved. The CDR3 covers 13 residues. Germline assignment: CDR1 MGHRA and CDR2 YSYEKL. V was shortened by 0 bases and J by 6 bases, with 7 bases between the two germline ends. The CDR3 loop is CASSQDLGDTQYF. For the CDR3, the DNA is TGCGCCAGCAGCCAAGATCTCGGGGATACGCAGTATTTT.